This T cell receptor beta chain stems from a study of glioma-infiltrating T cells. There are 14 residues in the CDR3. Germline-derived CDR1 and CDR2 are MDHEN and SYDVKM. Trimming took 5 bases from V and 5 from J; bases not matched to a gene: 9. As concerns this clonotype: No antigen is known for it. Just one base apart from a much larger clone, this may be a read error.

The iRepertoire nested amplicon-rescue multiplex PCR amplified TCR alpha and beta CDR3s from RNA. Tissue mRNA or PBMC total RNA, roughly 100-400 ng, went into one-step reverse transcription and amplification. A single record per CDR3 protein comes from TCRdb applying MiXCR to the multiplex PCR reads. The data show under 200,000 distinct CDR3 sequences, roughly 45% seen once. Findings and limits, study-wide: Gliomas, especially low-grade, showed above-expected tissue-blood divergence; non-neoplastic patients showed below. Tissue and blood shared very few CDR3 sequences.

The V gene is TRBV28, the J gene TRBJ2-7; 7 bases align to TRBD1. This clonotype was obtained from a human donor with low-grade glioma or glioblastoma, undergoing nonglioma brain surgery, or in good health (not recorded which). Sequencing used glioma tissue, nonneoplastic brain tissue, or PBMCs (not recorded which). The CDR3 spells CASSPRQGVHEQYF. The CDR3 DNA is TGTGCCAGCAGTCCCCGACAGGGAGTCCACGAGCAGTACTTC. The full variable domain, rest sourced from reference TRBV28 and TRBJ2-7, is DVKVTQSSRYLVKRTGEKVFLECVQDMDHENMFWYRQDPGLGLRLIYFSYDVKMKEKGDIPEGYSVSREKKERFSLILESASTNQTSMYLCASSPRQGVHEQYFGPGTRLTVT.